A selection of T cell receptor beta chains follows, all from one sample in a study of shared clonotypes between healthy human individuals. Sequencing was performed with immunoSEQ multiplex PCR; in TCRdb, only in-frame clones are kept and a portion is missing. The top ten hold over 1% of the sample, which has some 1.5 million clones, more than 95% seen once. Sequenced input: naive CD4+ T cells sorted from blood. The receptor source for this set is a man between 25 and 39 years old in good health. The CDR3 runs from the conserved cysteine through the conserved F or W. A D gene is named only where the DNA matches it firmly. Some rows have no size entry. The others give once, few or many, or a class for an expanded clone.

J gene: TRBJ2-7; V gene: TRBV10-1; clone size: .; D gene: .; CDR3 protein: CASSGDITYEQYF; CDR3 DNA: TGCGCCAGCAGTGGGGACATCACCTACGAGCAGTACTTC
J gene: TRBJ2-7; V gene: TRBV2; clone size: .; D gene: .; CDR3 protein: CASSTPRDRYEQYF; CDR3 DNA: TGTGCCAGCAGTACGCCTCGGGACCGATACGAGCAGTACTTC
J gene: TRBJ2-7; V gene: TRBV14; clone size: .; D gene: TRBD2; CDR3 protein: CASSLVGGRIYEQYF; CDR3 DNA: TGTGCCAGCAGCCTGGTTGGCGGGAGGATCTACGAGCAGTACTTC
J gene: TRBJ2-7; V gene: TRBV7-6; clone size: few; D gene: .; CDR3 protein: CASSPHGGREQYF; CDR3 DNA: TGTGCCAGCAGCCCTCATGGGGGCCGGGAGCAGTACTTC
J gene: TRBJ2-1; V gene: TRBV29-1; clone size: .; D gene: TRBD2; CDR3 protein: CSVGGRSYNEQFF; CDR3 DNA: TGCAGCGTTGGCGGGAGATCCTACAATGAGCAGTTCTTC
J gene: TRBJ1-5; V gene: TRBV25-1; clone size: once; D gene: TRBD1; CDR3 protein: CASSGTGPNQPQHF; CDR3 DNA: TGTGCCAGCAGTGGGACAGGGCCCAATCAGCCCCAGCATTTT
J gene: TRBJ1-1; V gene: TRBV5-1; clone size: .; D gene: .; CDR3 protein: CASSLVQMNTEAFF; CDR3 DNA: TGCGCCAGCAGCTTGGTACAGATGAACACTGAAGCTTTCTTT
J gene: TRBJ2-2; V gene: TRBV27; clone size: .; D gene: TRBD2; CDR3 protein: CASSFAGLGGGNTGELFF; CDR3 DNA: TGTGCCAGCAGTTTCGCGGGACTAGGGGGAGGGAACACCGGGGAGCTGTTTTTT
J gene: TRBJ2-1; V gene: TRBV7-8; clone size: .; D gene: TRBD2; CDR3 protein: CASSFSGLNEQFF; CDR3 DNA: TGTGCCAGCAGCTTTAGCGGGCTCAATGAGCAGTTCTTC
J gene: TRBJ1-1; V gene: TRBV5-1; clone size: .; D gene: .; CDR3 protein: CASSTRPRAENTEAFF; CDR3 DNA: TGCGCCAGCAGCACTCGCCCCCGGGCCGAGAACACTGAAGCTTTCTTT
J gene: TRBJ2-1; V gene: TRBV7-9; clone size: .; D gene: .; CDR3 protein: CASRPRENEQFF; CDR3 DNA: TGTGCCAGCAGACCTAGGGAAAATGAGCAGTTCTTC
J gene: TRBJ2-3; V gene: TRBV20-1; clone size: .; D gene: .; CDR3 protein: CSARTADTQYF; CDR3 DNA: TGCAGTGCCAGGACAGCAGATACGCAGTATTTT
J gene: TRBJ2-2; V gene: TRBV6-4; clone size: .; D gene: TRBD2; CDR3 protein: CASSESPAGGRTGELFF; CDR3 DNA: TGTGCCAGCAGTGAATCCCCAGCGGGAGGGAGAACCGGGGAGCTGTTTTTT
J gene: TRBJ2-7; V gene: TRBV28; clone size: .; D gene: .; CDR3 protein: CASSSPLYEQYF; CDR3 DNA: TGTGCCAGCAGTTCCCCACTGTACGAGCAGTACTTC
J gene: TRBJ2-6; V gene: TRBV30; clone size: .; D gene: .; CDR3 protein: CAWKVSGANVLTF; CDR3 DNA: TGTGCCTGGAAAGTCTCTGGGGCCAACGTCCTGACTTTC
J gene: TRBJ2-5; V gene: TRBV7-2; clone size: .; D gene: .; CDR3 protein: CASSLRSGAQETQYF; CDR3 DNA: TGTGCCAGCAGCTTACGGTCGGGAGCTCAAGAGACCCAGTACTTC
J gene: TRBJ2-2; V gene: TRBV5-4; clone size: .; D gene: .; CDR3 protein: CASSFRTPNTGELFF; CDR3 DNA: TGTGCCAGCAGCTTCAGGACTCCAAACACCGGGGAGCTGTTTTTT
J gene: TRBJ2-2; V gene: TRBV5-4; clone size: .; D gene: .; CDR3 protein: CATLKGRSTGELFF; CDR3 DNA: TGTGCCACCCTGAAGGGGAGAAGCACCGGGGAGCTGTTTTTT
J gene: TRBJ2-7; V gene: TRBV6-6; clone size: .; D gene: .; CDR3 protein: CATESPSFPYEQYF; CDR3 DNA: TGTGCCACCGAGAGCCCTAGCTTCCCCTACGAGCAGTACTTC
J gene: TRBJ2-2; V gene: TRBV5-1; clone size: .; D gene: .; CDR3 protein: CACDFRDTGELFF; CDR3 DNA: TGCGCCTGCGATTTTCGGGACACCGGGGAGCTGTTTTTT
J gene: TRBJ2-3; V gene: TRBV18; clone size: .; D gene: .; CDR3 protein: CASSRDRDTQYF; CDR3 DNA: TGTGCCAGCTCCCGGGACCGAGATACGCAGTATTTT
J gene: TRBJ2-2; V gene: TRBV5-4; clone size: .; D gene: .; CDR3 protein: CASSLDSLTGELFF; CDR3 DNA: TGTGCCAGCAGCCTAGACAGCCTCACCGGGGAGCTGTTTTTT
J gene: TRBJ2-7; V gene: TRBV28; clone size: once; D gene: .; CDR3 protein: CASSLYGVKDEQYF; CDR3 DNA: TGTGCCAGCAGTTTATATGGGGTGAAGGACGAGCAGTACTTC
J gene: TRBJ2-2; V gene: TRBV4-3; clone size: once; D gene: TRBD2; CDR3 protein: CASSQATGLANGELFF; CDR3 DNA: TGCGCCAGCAGCCAAGCCACGGGACTAGCTAACGGGGAGCTGTTTTTT
J gene: TRBJ2-3; V gene: TRBV7-2; clone size: .; D gene: .; CDR3 protein: CASSFSRGTQYF; CDR3 DNA: TGTGCCAGCAGCTTTTCCCGTGGTACGCAGTATTTT
J gene: TRBJ2-5; V gene: TRBV4-1; clone size: .; D gene: .; CDR3 protein: CASSPPGRSNQETQYF; CDR3 DNA: TGCGCCAGCAGCCCCCCAGGGCGGTCGAACCAAGAGACCCAGTACTTC
J gene: TRBJ1-4; V gene: TRBV14; clone size: .; D gene: .; CDR3 protein: CASSQLQAGELFF; CDR3 DNA: TGTGCCAGCAGCCAACTACAGGCGGGCGAACTGTTTTTT
J gene: TRBJ2-3; V gene: TRBV9; clone size: .; D gene: .; CDR3 protein: CASSSTDTQYF; CDR3 DNA: TGTGCCAGCAGTTCCACAGATACGCAGTATTTT
J gene: TRBJ2-4; V gene: TRBV7-8; clone size: .; D gene: .; CDR3 protein: CASSLVVAKNIQYF; CDR3 DNA: TGTGCCAGCAGCTTAGTAGTAGCCAAAAACATTCAGTACTTC
J gene: TRBJ2-3; V gene: TRBV7-8; clone size: .; D gene: .; CDR3 protein: CASSRTGSTDTQYF; CDR3 DNA: TGTGCCAGCAGCAGAACCGGGTCCACAGATACGCAGTATTTT
J gene: TRBJ1-2; V gene: TRBV7-9; clone size: .; D gene: .; CDR3 protein: CASSLRGSDYGYTF; CDR3 DNA: TGTGCCAGCAGCTTACGGGGGTCCGACTATGGCTACACCTTC
J gene: TRBJ2-7; V gene: TRBV2; clone size: .; D gene: .; CDR3 protein: CASSVGGRSNEQYF; CDR3 DNA: TGTGCCAGCAGTGTAGGGGGGAGAAGTAACGAGCAGTACTTC
J gene: TRBJ2-3; V gene: TRBV7-2; clone size: .; D gene: TRBD2; CDR3 protein: CASSLGLAGGPDTQYF; CDR3 DNA: TGTGCCAGCAGCCTGGGGCTAGCGGGAGGCCCCGATACGCAGTATTTT
J gene: TRBJ2-1; V gene: TRBV5-5; clone size: .; D gene: .; CDR3 protein: CASSLRGTDYNEQFF; CDR3 DNA: TGTGCCAGCAGCTTACGCGGGACCGACTACAATGAGCAGTTCTTC
J gene: TRBJ1-4; V gene: TRBV5-1; clone size: .; D gene: .; CDR3 protein: CASSATEGEKLFF; CDR3 DNA: TGCGCCAGCAGCGCAACAGAGGGGGAAAAACTGTTTTTT
J gene: TRBJ2-5; V gene: TRBV29-1; clone size: .; D gene: .; CDR3 protein: CSVVSPDQETQYF; CDR3 DNA: TGCAGCGTTGTGTCACCTGACCAAGAGACCCAGTACTTC
J gene: TRBJ2-7; V gene: TRBV9; clone size: .; D gene: TRBD1; CDR3 protein: CASSATGASYEQYF; CDR3 DNA: TGTGCCAGCAGCGCGACAGGGGCCTCCTACGAGCAGTACTTC
J gene: TRBJ1-2; V gene: TRBV28; clone size: .; D gene: .; CDR3 protein: CASSLVNSGGYTF; CDR3 DNA: TGTGCCAGCAGTTTAGTAAACTCGGGAGGCTACACCTTC
J gene: TRBJ1-3; V gene: TRBV10-3; clone size: .; D gene: .; CDR3 protein: CAISELGGGNTIYF; CDR3 DNA: TGTGCCATCAGTGAATTGGGGGGTGGAAACACCATATATTTT
J gene: TRBJ2-7; V gene: TRBV4-1; clone size: .; D gene: TRBD1; CDR3 protein: CASSYMGQGPEEQYF; CDR3 DNA: TGCGCCAGCAGCTATATGGGACAGGGGCCGGAAGAGCAGTACTTC
J gene: TRBJ2-4; V gene: TRBV5-4; clone size: .; D gene: .; CDR3 protein: CASSLAGGLAKNIQYF; CDR3 DNA: TGTGCCAGCAGCTTGGCCGGGGGGCTAGCCAAAAACATTCAGTACTTC
J gene: TRBJ2-3; V gene: TRBV7-6; clone size: .; D gene: .; CDR3 protein: CASSLGLRWADTQYF; CDR3 DNA: TGTGCCAGCAGCTTAGGGCTCCGGTGGGCAGATACGCAGTATTTT
J gene: TRBJ2-7; V gene: TRBV30; clone size: .; D gene: .; CDR3 protein: CAWRARDYEQYF; CDR3 DNA: TGTGCCTGGCGGGCCAGGGACTACGAGCAGTACTTC
J gene: TRBJ1-2; V gene: TRBV12-2; clone size: .; D gene: .; CDR3 protein: CASRLAQIAASLPGYTF; CDR3 DNA: TGTGCAAGTCGCTTAGCGCAGATTGCAGCTTCGTTGCCTGGCTACACCTTC
J gene: TRBJ2-7; V gene: TRBV6-1; clone size: once; D gene: .; CDR3 protein: CASPSGAGVGEQYF; CDR3 DNA: TGTGCCAGCCCCAGTGGGGCAGGGGTAGGAGAGCAGTACTTC
J gene: TRBJ1-1; V gene: TRBV18; clone size: .; D gene: .; CDR3 protein: CASSPITENTEAFF; CDR3 DNA: TGTGCCAGCTCACCCATAACAGAGAACACTGAAGCTTTCTTT
J gene: TRBJ2-6; V gene: TRBV7-2; clone size: .; D gene: .; CDR3 protein: CASSLHQRGSGANVLTF; CDR3 DNA: TGTGCCAGCAGCTTGCACCAAAGGGGCTCTGGGGCCAACGTCCTGACTTTC
J gene: TRBJ2-3; V gene: TRBV5-1; clone size: .; D gene: TRBD2; CDR3 protein: CASDRGGLAGGGTDTQYF; CDR3 DNA: TGCGCCAGCGATCGAGGGGGACTAGCGGGAGGCGGAACAGATACGCAGTATTTT
J gene: TRBJ1-2; V gene: TRBV6-5; clone size: .; D gene: .; CDR3 protein: CASSLGGGRYGYTF; CDR3 DNA: TGTGCCAGCAGTTTGGGAGGGGGTCGGTATGGCTACACCTTC
J gene: TRBJ1-5; V gene: TRBV19; clone size: .; D gene: TRBD1; CDR3 protein: CASRDLTGTGGRPQHF; CDR3 DNA: TGTGCCAGTAGAGATCTTACCGGGACAGGGGGCCGGCCCCAGCATTTT
J gene: TRBJ1-5; V gene: TRBV6-1; clone size: .; D gene: .; CDR3 protein: CASSEVTETPQHF; CDR3 DNA: TGTGCCAGCAGTGAAGTTACCGAGACGCCCCAGCATTTT